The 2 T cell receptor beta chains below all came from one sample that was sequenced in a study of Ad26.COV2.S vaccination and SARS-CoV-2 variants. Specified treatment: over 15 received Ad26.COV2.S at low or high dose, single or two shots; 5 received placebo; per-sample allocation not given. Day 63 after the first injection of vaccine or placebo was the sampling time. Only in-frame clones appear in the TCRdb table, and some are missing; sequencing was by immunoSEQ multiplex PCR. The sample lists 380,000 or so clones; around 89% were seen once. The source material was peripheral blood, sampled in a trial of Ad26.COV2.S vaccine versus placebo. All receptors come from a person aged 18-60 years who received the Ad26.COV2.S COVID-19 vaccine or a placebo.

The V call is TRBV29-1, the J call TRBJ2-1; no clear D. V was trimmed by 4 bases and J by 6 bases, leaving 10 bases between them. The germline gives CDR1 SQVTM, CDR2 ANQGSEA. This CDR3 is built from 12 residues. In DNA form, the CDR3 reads TGCAGCGTTGTACCAGGAAGCAATGAGCAGTTCTTC. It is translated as CSVVPGSNEQFF.

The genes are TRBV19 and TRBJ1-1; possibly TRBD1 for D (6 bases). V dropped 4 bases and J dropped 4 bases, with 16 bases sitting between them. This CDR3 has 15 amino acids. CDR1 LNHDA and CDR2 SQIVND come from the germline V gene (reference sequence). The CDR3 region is CASSTGEGEGTEAFF. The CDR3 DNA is TGTGCCAGTAGTACCGGAGAGGGGGAAGGCACTGAAGCTTTCTTT.